This T cell receptor beta chain was captured by sequencing in a study of CD4 T cells in relation to SARS-CoV-2 and coronaviruses. Study details: Shared crossreactive spike epitopes were mapped to their HLA restriction.

For this clone: No antigen is known for it.

Naive or memory CD4+ cells were cultured 1:1 with T cell-depleted PBMCs plus CEF. This table comes from immunoSEQ multiplex PCR, and its TCRdb copy is limited to in-frame clones, with some not included. Of approximately 31,000 clones detected, around 76% appear once; the ten largest clones hold 3.4%. CDR3 length: 16 amino acids. The V and J ends lost 4 bases and 9 bases, in that order; junction bases with no gene match: 12. CDR1 and CDR2 (germline): SGHNT, YENEEA. The receptor was derived from an adult with COVID-19. The V gene is TRBV11-3, the J gene TRBJ2-1, with 10 bases lining up with TRBD2. Input material: memory CD4+ T cells from PBMCs, cultured in vitro. This CDR3 is CASSSIDVAGGREQFF. CDR3 in DNA: TGTGCCAGCAGCTCGATCGATGTAGCGGGAGGACGTGAGCAGTTCTTC.